The rows below give T cell receptor beta chains drawn from one sample of a study of blood T cell repertoires in COVID-19. This table comes from immunoSEQ multiplex PCR, and its TCRdb copy is limited to in-frame clones, with some not included. Of some 80,000 clones listed, about 80% are singletons. The specimen was peripheral blood. These receptors all come from a woman in her 40s with active or convalescent COVID-19. CDR3s include the opening cysteine and the closing phenylalanine or tryptophan. A D gene is named only where the DNA matches it firmly. Rows give clone size only sometimes, using once, few, many, or a class for an expanded clone.

abundance	v_gene	j_gene	d_gene	CDR3aa	CDR3nt
-	TRBV7-9	TRBJ2-7	TRBD1	CASSSGQGQSYEQYF	TGTGCCAGCAGCTCAGGACAGGGACAGTCCTACGAGCAGTACTTC
-	TRBV19	TRBJ2-5	TRBD1	CASSMGQGMETQYF	TGTGCCAGTAGTATGGGACAGGGGATGGAGACCCAGTACTTC
-	TRBV7-9	TRBJ2-7	TRBD1	CASSRWPPGQGTYEQYF	TGTGCCAGCAGTCGTTGGCCGCCGGGACAGGGAACCTACGAGCAGTACTTC
-	TRBV5-4	TRBJ2-5	-	CASRMELGRQETQYF	TGTGCCAGCAGGATGGAACTGGGCAGGCAAGAGACCCAGTACTTC
once	TRBV11-2	TRBJ1-2	TRBD1	CASTPLTGVGYGYTF	TGTGCCAGCACTCCCCTTACAGGGGTTGGCTATGGCTACACCTTC
once	TRBV14	TRBJ2-7	-	CASSQVSGVYEQYF	TGTGCCAGCAGCCAAGTCTCAGGGGTCTACGAGCAGTACTTC
-	TRBV27	TRBJ2-7	-	CASSLKTGYEQYF	TGTGCCAGCAGTTTGAAAACGGGCTACGAGCAGTACTTC
-	TRBV2	TRBJ2-2	TRBD1	CASSEAGQGELFF	TGTGCCAGCAGTGAAGCGGGACAGGGGGAGCTGTTTTTT
-	TRBV2	TRBJ2-6	TRBD1	CASSQGDGANVLTF	TGTGCCAGCAGCCAGGGGGATGGGGCCAACGTCCTGACTTTC
-	TRBV13	TRBJ2-3	-	CASSSTSGQRTQYF	TGTGCCAGCAGCTCGACCTCAGGACAGCGTACGCAGTATTTT
few	TRBV11-2	TRBJ2-2	-	CASSLDFGFSGELFF	TGTGCCAGCAGCTTAGATTTCGGGTTTTCCGGGGAGCTGTTTTTT
-	TRBV6-5	TRBJ2-2	-	CASSSQGVSTGELFF	TGTGCCAGCAGTTCCCAGGGTGTCAGCACCGGGGAGCTGTTTTTT
-	TRBV28	TRBJ2-1	TRBD1	CASSFRGNLYNEQFF	TGTGCCAGCAGTTTCAGGGGGAACCTCTACAATGAGCAGTTCTTC
-	TRBV12-3/TRBV12-4	TRBJ1-1	-	CASSFGGGTEAFF	TGTGCCAGCAGTTTCGGGGGAGGCACTGAAGCTTTCTTT
-	TRBV7-9	TRBJ2-5	-	CASSLAYQETQYF	TGTGCCAGCAGCTTAGCGTATCAAGAGACCCAGTACTTC
-	TRBV6-6	TRBJ1-2	-	CASSSRLQGGYGYTF	TGTGCCAGCAGTTCCAGATTACAGGGAGGGTATGGCTACACCTTC
-	TRBV5-1	TRBJ2-7	-	CASSLGWDTSYEQYF	TGCGCCAGCAGCTTGGGGTGGGACACCTCCTACGAGCAGTACTTC
-	TRBV10-3	TRBJ1-2	TRBD1	CAISEATGAGNYGYTF	TGTGCCATCAGTGAGGCGACAGGGGCCGGTAACTATGGCTACACCTTC
once	TRBV30	TRBJ1-2	-	CAWSKNGRYGYTF	TGTGCCTGGAGTAAGAATGGCCGCTATGGCTACACCTTC
-	TRBV6-5	TRBJ2-1	TRBD1	CASSQGQGENEQFF	TGTGCCAGCAGCCAGGGACAGGGCGAGAATGAGCAGTTCTTC
-	TRBV4-1	TRBJ2-7	-	CASSQEPRPSYEQYF	TGCGCCAGCAGCCAGGAGCCTCGGCCCTCCTACGAGCAGTACTTC
-	TRBV7-2	TRBJ2-5	TRBD2	CASSLAPASGEETQYF	TGTGCCAGCAGCTTAGCGCCGGCTAGCGGGGAAGAGACCCAGTACTTC
few	TRBV6-2/TRBV6-3	TRBJ2-1	TRBD1	CASSEDRVNEQFF	TGTGCCAGCAGCGAGGACAGGGTGAATGAGCAGTTCTTC
-	TRBV5-6	TRBJ1-6	TRBD1	CASSFNRGKESPLHF	TGTGCCAGCAGCTTTAACAGGGGAAAAGAATCACCCCTCCACTTT
once	TRBV20-1	TRBJ1-1	-	CSADRTTEAFF	TGCAGTGCTGACAGGACGACTGAAGCTTTCTTT
-	TRBV19	TRBJ1-6	-	CASNAGNWNSPLHF	TGTGCCAGTAACGCAGGGAATTGGAATTCACCCCTCCACTTT
once	TRBV5-6	TRBJ2-7	TRBD1	CASSLVDREFYEQYF	TGTGCCAGCAGCTTGGTGGACAGGGAGTTTTACGAGCAGTACTTC
few	TRBV11-2	TRBJ1-5	-	CASSLEGLVSPQHF	TGTGCCAGCAGCTTAGAGGGACTCGTATCGCCCCAGCATTTT
-	TRBV27	TRBJ2-5	TRBD2	CASSSGILAAQETQYF	TGTGCCAGCAGTTCTGGCATACTAGCGGCACAAGAGACCCAGTACTTC
-	TRBV7-9	TRBJ1-1	TRBD1	CASSLPPAGGMDMNTEAFF	TGTGCCAGCAGCTTACCCCCGGCAGGGGGCATGGACATGAACACTGAAGCTTTCTTT
-	TRBV19	TRBJ2-5	-	CASSIGLGHGETQYF	TGTGCCAGTAGTATAGGGCTGGGACACGGAGAGACCCAGTACTTC
-	TRBV5-1	TRBJ1-2	-	CASSVQGGDGYTF	TGCGCCAGCAGCGTACAGGGAGGGGATGGCTACACCTTC
-	TRBV5-1	TRBJ2-3	TRBD2	CASAISGGAIDTQYF	TGCGCCTCAGCTATTAGCGGGGGGGCGATCGATACGCAGTATTTT
-	TRBV18	TRBJ2-3	-	CASSPQANTDTQYF	TGTGCCAGCTCACCACAAGCGAACACAGATACGCAGTATTTT
once	TRBV19	TRBJ1-6	TRBD1	CASSLAQGVHSPLHF	TGTGCCAGTAGTCTTGCCCAGGGGGTGCATTCACCCCTCCACTTT
-	TRBV19	TRBJ1-2	-	CASRPGGLNYGYTF	TGTGCCAGTAGACCGGGAGGGTTGAACTATGGCTACACCTTC
-	TRBV19	TRBJ1-2	-	CASRRLGANYGYTF	TGTGCCAGTAGGCGACTTGGAGCTAACTATGGCTACACCTTC
-	TRBV20-1	TRBJ2-1	TRBD2	CSASSPYGGEGNEQFF	TGCAGTGCTAGTAGTCCATACGGGGGGGAGGGAAATGAGCAGTTCTTC
-	TRBV15	TRBJ1-2	TRBD1	CATSRAYRTGTLGNYGYTF	TGTGCCACCAGCAGAGCGTATAGGACAGGGACCCTCGGGAACTATGGCTACACCTTC
-	TRBV7-7	TRBJ2-5	-	CASSSAGPQETQYF	TGTGCTAGCAGCTCGGCGGGGCCCCAAGAGACCCAGTACTTC
-	TRBV6-6	TRBJ2-5	TRBD1	CATDRDPSETQYF	TGTGCCACCGACAGGGACCCCTCGGAGACCCAGTACTTC
-	TRBV28	TRBJ1-1	-	CASSFGDTEAFF	TGTGCCAGCAGTTTCGGAGACACTGAAGCTTTCTTT
-	TRBV30	TRBJ1-1	-	CAWSVGGGTEAFF	TGTGCCTGGAGTGTAGGGGGGGGGACTGAAGCTTTCTTT
-	TRBV3-1/TRBV3-2	TRBJ2-5	TRBD2	CASSQARGLAGQETQYF	TGTGCCAGCAGCCAAGCCCGGGGACTAGCGGGTCAAGAGACCCAGTACTTC
few	TRBV25-1	TRBJ1-5	-	CASSEGSNSYNQPQHF	TGTGCCAGCAGTGAAGGCAGTAACAGCTACAATCAGCCCCAGCATTTT
once	TRBV10-3	TRBJ1-1	-	CAISERRGWGAFF	TGTGCCATCAGTGAACGCCGGGGTTGGGGAGCTTTCTTT
-	TRBV5-1	TRBJ2-5	TRBD2	CASSLTGSGGPDARYF	TGCGCCAGCAGCCTTACGGGTAGCGGGGGGCCGGATGCTAGGTACTTC
-	TRBV18	TRBJ2-3	-	CASSPSGSTDTQYF	TGTGCCAGCTCACCCTCCGGTAGCACAGATACGCAGTATTTT
-	TRBV18	TRBJ2-3	TRBD2	CASSPGIAGDTDTQYF	TGTGCCAGCTCACCAGGAATAGCGGGGGATACAGATACGCAGTATTTT
-	TRBV5-1	TRBJ2-1	-	CASSLTGSSYNEQFF	TGCGCCAGCAGCTTGACAGGGAGCTCCTACAATGAGCAGTTCTTC
-	TRBV29-1	TRBJ1-2	TRBD1	CSVRQGELYGYTF	TGCAGCGTCAGGCAGGGGGAGTTATATGGCTACACCTTC
-	TRBV19	TRBJ2-1	-	CASRRASPGYNEQFF	TGTGCCAGTCGCCGGGCCTCGCCAGGGTACAATGAGCAGTTCTTC
-	TRBV6-1	TRBJ2-5	TRBD2	CASSEGGSGKETQYF	TGTGCCAGCAGTGAAGGTGGTAGCGGGAAAGAGACCCAGTACTTC
-	TRBV18	TRBJ2-5	-	CASSSAGVHETQYF	TGTGCCAGCTCTAGCGCCGGGGTCCACGAGACCCAGTACTTC
-	TRBV5-1	TRBJ2-3	TRBD1	CASSPTGAKDTQYF	TGCGCCAGCAGCCCTACAGGGGCGAAGGATACGCAGTATTTT